Below, 22 T cell receptor beta chains from the same sample are listed, as sequenced in a study of cytomegalovirus exposure and HLA in healthy donors. The PCR ran on 60 Vbeta and 13 Jbeta primers. The table came from immunoSEQ multiplex PCR; TCRdb's copy has only in-frame clones and leaves some out. Among some 170,000 clones listed, over 60% were seen once. Sequences were obtained from PBMCs. All receptors derive from a woman in her twenties or thirties in good health and CMV-seronegative.

Concerning this clone itself: Other DNA sequences in this sample translate to the same CDR3. V is TRBV6-1 and J is TRBJ2-7, with 10 bases identical to TRBD2. This CDR3 is built from 15 residues. Germline-derived CDR1 and CDR2 are MNHNS and SASEGT. J lost 2 bases, V lost 4 bases, and 5 bases had no gene match. CDR3 coding DNA: TGTGCCAGCAGTGCAGCGGGGGGGGGACCCTACGAGCAGTACTTC. The encoded protein is CASSAAGGGPYEQYF.

This clone was detected a few times. This chain uses TRBV18 with TRBJ1-5, with D unresolved. Trimming pared 3 bases from V and 3 bases from J, leaving 6 bases between. Germline values: CDR1 KGHSH, CDR2 LQKENI. CDR3 size: 13 residues. CDR3 in amino acids: CASSPSPNQPQHF. In nucleotides, the CDR3 is TGTGCCAGCTCACCCTCCCCCAATCAGCCCCAGCATTTT. Full variable domain (rest looked up from reference TRBV18 and TRBJ1-5): NAGVMQNPRHLVRRRGQEARLRCSPMKGHSHVYWYRQLPEEGLKFMVYLQKENIIDESGMPKERFSAEFPKEGPSILRIQQVVRGDSAAYFCASSPSPNQPQHFGDGTRLSIL.

The chain links TRBV5-1 to TRBJ2-5; 7 bases line up with TRBD1. Germline CDR1 SGHRS, CDR2 YFSETQ. The CDR3 contains 13 residues. The junction had 5 bases not matched to a gene; V was cut back by 4 bases and J by 5 bases. In DNA form, the CDR3 reads TGCGCCAGCAGCATAGGGGGCGAGGAGACCCAGTACTTC. Translation: CASSIGGEETQYF.

The rearrangement joins TRBV2 to TRBJ2-5; 10 bases align to TRBD2. The CDR3 totals 14 residues. The V gene's germline CDR1 is SNHLY and CDR2 FYNNEI. The J segment lost 4 bases and the V segment lost 6 bases, leaving 5 bases of the junction unmatched. Here the CDR3 DNA reads TGTGCCAGCAGAGTCACTAGCGGGGTAGAGACCCAGTACTTC. Its protein is CASRVTSGVETQYF.

CDR3 in amino acids: CASSSLFTGELFF. CDR3 nucleotides: TGTGCCAGCAGCTCCCTCTTCACCGGGGAGCTGTTTTTT. This sequence joins TRBV11-2 and TRBJ2-2; the D is unclear. The CDR3 runs to 13 residues. The ends were cut back, 4 bases at V and 4 bases at J, with 7 bases in the middle. The germline gives CDR1 SGHAT, CDR2 FQNNGV.

A few counts support this clone. V gene TRBV11-2 combines with J gene TRBJ2-5; 8 bases map to TRBD2. The V segment lost 5 bases and the J segment 4 bases; nucleotides outside the gene matches: 9. Looked up from germline, CDR1 is SGHAT and CDR2 is FQNNGV. CDR3 length: 15 amino acids. For the CDR3, the DNA is TGTGCCAGCAGCCCAATCGGGGGGGCAGGAGAGACCCAGTACTTC. Amino acids: CASSPIGGAGETQYF. The whole variable domain, filled in from reference TRBV11-2 and TRBJ2-5, reads EAGVAQSPRYKIIEKRQSVAFWCNPISGHATLYWYQQILGQGPKLLIQFQNNGVVDDSQLPKDRFSAERLKGVDSTLKIQPAKLEDSAVYLCASSPIGGAGETQYFGPGTRLLVL.

This clone was observed a few times. The genes are TRBV4-2 and TRBJ2-1; TRBD2 is a possible D gene (7 bases). The CDR3 length is 16 residues. Germline V CDR1 and CDR2: LGHNA, YNFKEQ. Trimming removed 0 bases from V and 6 bases from J, with 15 bases in between. The CDR3 sequence: CASSQDGGGGPNEQFF. The CDR3 DNA reads TGTGCCAGCAGCCAAGATGGAGGGGGGGGGCCCAATGAGCAGTTCTTC.

The chain links TRBV7-2 to TRBJ2-1, with TRBD1 matching 9 bases. Germline loops: CDR1 SGHTA, CDR2 FQGNSA. The V segment lost 2 bases and the J segment 2 bases; nucleotides outside the gene matches: 10. The length of the CDR3 is 18 residues. CDR3 amino acids: CASSLTLQGAQPYNEQFF. CDR3 coding DNA: TGTGCCAGCAGCTTAACCCTACAGGGGGCGCAACCCTACAATGAGCAGTTCTTC.

The V gene is TRBV28, the J gene TRBJ1-1, with TRBD1 matching over 11 bases. V was clipped by 8 bases and J by 6 bases; unmatched bases: 5. The CDR3 runs to 13 residues. CDR1 MDHEN and CDR2 SYDVKM come from the germline V gene. The CDR3 DNA reads TGTGCCAGCGAGAGGGACAGGGGGTCTGAAGCTTTCTTT. This gives the protein CASERDRGSEAFF.

This clone appeared once. V and J are TRBV6-5 and TRBJ2-2; tentatively, D is TRBD2 (5 bases). This CDR3 has 13 amino acids. Germline V gene data show CDR1 as MNHEY and CDR2 as SVGAGI. V lost 5 bases, J lost 7 bases, and 11 bases lay in between. The DNA for the CDR3 is TGTGCCAGCAGTCCTCATGGGAGCGGGGAGCTGTTTTTT. This translates into CASSPHGSGELFF.

The chain recombines TRBV7-9 with TRBJ1-4, with D perhaps matching TRBD1 (6 bases). CDR3 size: 16 residues. Trimming shortened V by 7 bases and J by 1 base, and 16 bases separated the two germline ends. Per germline, CDR1 SEHNR and CDR2 FQNEAQ (reference sequence). CDR3 residues: CASILGRGGTNEKLFF. In DNA, the CDR3 is TGTGCCAGCATCCTCGGAAGGGGGGGAACTAATGAAAAACTGTTTTTT.

This chain joins TRBV28 and TRBJ1-6; D is perhaps TRBD1 (5 bases). Trimming took 5 bases from V and 14 from J, leaving 19 bases between them. This CDR3 spans 14 amino acids. Germline V CDR1 and CDR2: MDHEN, SYDVKM. The CDR3 here is CASSKRQSGLSLHF. The CDR3 nucleotides read TGTGCCAGCAGTAAAAGACAGTCCGGCTTGTCCCTCCACTTT.

The CDR3 bases are TGTGCCAGCAGCTTAGGGGGACAGGGCTACGAGCAGTACTTC. Its translation is CASSLGGQGYEQYF. The genes are TRBV7-2 and TRBJ2-7; 9 bases agree with TRBD1. Per the germline V gene, CDR1 is SGHTA and CDR2 is FQGNSA. This CDR3 has 14 amino acids. The V and J ends lost 1 base and 3 bases, in that order; junction bases with no gene match: 1.

A remark on this clone: The same CDR3 also results from other DNA sequences found in this sample. CDR3 in amino acids: CASSLLGGTEAFF. CDR3 sequence (DNA): TGTGCCAGCAGCTTATTGGGGGGGACTGAAGCTTTCTTT. J is TRBJ1-1 and V is TRBV7-3; tentative D call: TRBD1 (5 bases). Per germline, CDR1 SGHTA and CDR2 FQGTGA. The germline V and J ends were trimmed by 2 bases and 5 bases, with 9 bases remaining between them. The length of the CDR3 is 13 residues.

The gene calls are TRBV30 and TRBJ2-2, with TRBD2 as a possible D gene (5 bases). Germline values: CDR1 GTSNPN, CDR2 SVGIG (reference sequence). The CDR3 consists of 13 residues. V lost 1 base, J lost 6 bases, and 9 bases lay in between. DNA of the CDR3: TGTGCCTGGAGTGAACTAGTTGCCGGGGAGCTGTTTTTT. Its protein product is CAWSELVAGELFF.

V gene TRBV7-2 combines with J gene TRBJ2-7; 8 nucleotides line up with TRBD1. CDR1 SGHTA and CDR2 FQGNSA come from the germline V gene. The junction had 5 bases not matched to a gene; V was cut back by 2 bases and J by 2 bases. The CDR3 loop spans 15 amino acids. CDR3 sequence (DNA): TGTGCCAGCAGCTTAATCCAGGGGGCTACCTACGAGCAGTACTTC. Translating it yields CASSLIQGATYEQYF.

The chain couples TRBV4-1 to TRBJ1-5; D is ambiguous. Trimming took 3 bases from V and 3 from J, leaving 21 bases between them. Germline CDR1 MGHRA, CDR2 YSYEKL. The CDR3 consists of 18 residues. CDR3 residues: CASSHPGKVGENNQPQHF. The DNA of the CDR3 is TGCGCCAGCAGCCACCCCGGAAAGGTCGGGGAGAACAATCAGCCCCAGCATTTT.

The chain carries TRBV27 and TRBJ1-1, with a tentative D call TRBD1 (6 bases). The CDR3 length is 15 residues. Trimming stripped 2 bases from V and 0 bases from J, with 10 bases between. CDR1 MNHEY and CDR2 SMNVEV come from the germline V gene (reference sequence). CDR3 amino acids: CASSLAGTLNTEAFF. CDR3 in DNA: TGTGCCAGCAGTTTAGCCGGGACACTGAACACTGAAGCTTTCTTT.

The chain joins TRBV10-3 to TRBJ2-1; 9 bases are a match to TRBD1. The germline CDR1 and CDR2 sequences are ENHRY and SYGVKD. The ends lost 9 bases at V and 7 bases at J; junction bases unmatched: 7. CDR3 length equals 13 residues. The DNA for the CDR3 is TGTGCCATTTTACAGGGGGCATCAAATGAGCAGTTCTTC. This sequence encodes CAILQGASNEQFF.

The V call is TRBV6-5, the J call TRBJ1-2; perhaps TRBD1 as D (6 bases). There are 12 residues in the CDR3. The V gene's germline CDR1 is MNHEY and CDR2 SVGAGI. V dropped 6 bases and J dropped 6 bases, with 11 bases sitting between them. The CDR3 nucleotides are TGTGCCAGCAGAACAGGGTCTCATGGCTACACCTTC. This codes for CASRTGSHGYTF.

The chain has TRBV7-2 and TRBJ2-7; TRBD1 agrees at 7 bases. CDR1 and CDR2 from the germline V gene are SGHTA and FQGNSA. The CDR3 extends over 19 amino acids. V trimming: 5 bases; J trimming: 2 bases; junction bases outside the gene matches: 21. The CDR3: CASSQSGGQVVEAPYEQYF. Written as DNA, the CDR3 is TGTGCCAGCAGCCAAAGCGGCGGACAGGTGGTTGAGGCACCCTACGAGCAGTACTTC.

The CDR3 loop is CASRTMNTEAFF. The CDR3 DNA reads TGTGCCTCCCGGACAATGAACACTGAAGCTTTCTTT. The chain uses TRBV28 and TRBJ1-1, with D perhaps TRBD1 (5 bases). V gave up 11 bases and J gave up 0 bases, with 10 bases separating them. The germline V gene encodes CDR1 MDHEN and CDR2 SYDVKM. The CDR3 has 12 amino acids. Full variable domain (missing parts from reference TRBV28 and TRBJ1-1): DVKVTQSSRYLVKRTGEKVFLECVQDMDHENMFWYRQDPGLGLRLIYFSYDVKMKEKGDIPEGYSVSREKKERFSLILESASTNQTSMYLCASRTMNTEAFFGQGTRLTVV.